This TCR beta chain was retrieved from a study of T-cell memory formation after mild COVID-19. Looking at the study overall: The two donors had largely donor-specific TCR clusters.

One entry per CDR3 protein results from TCRdb running MiXCR on the 5' RACE reads. The sample lists 85,000 to 130,000 distinct CDR3 sequences, 9.5% to 15% seen once, with about 27% in the top ten. Overall study results and limits: Day 15 to 85 contracting clones showed balanced CD4/CD8; later expanders leaned CD4+. CM and EM subsets held most contracting CD4+ clones; EMRA held CD8+ ones. Pre-infection memory harbored some responding clones, suggesting cross-reactive memory joined.

On this clonotype: Its antigen is undetermined.

The clonotype comes from an adult woman who had mild COVID-19 (a few samples of this study predate the infection). Cell type and time point are not known. Sequenced material: PBMCs or a T cell subset sorted from them (not recorded which).

The CDR3 sequence is CASSPRWEFGYTF. For the CDR3, the DNA is TGTGCCAGCAGCCCCCGGTGGGAGTTTGGCTACACCTTC. The V gene is TRBV6-5, the J gene TRBJ1-2; no reliable D call. Trimming left V 6 bases short and J 7 bases short, with 15 bases between. The CDR3 is 13 amino acids. CDR1 and CDR2 (germline): MNHEY, SVGAGI.